The rows below give T cell receptor beta chains drawn from one sample of a study of identical twins. TCRdb passed the 5' RACE reads through MiXCR, listing each CDR3 protein once. The table lists roughly 250,000 distinct CDR3 sequences, approximately 7.9% of them singletons. The data were also submitted as part of a second study, on yellow fever vaccine responses in identical twins.

The specimen was CD8+ T cells sorted from blood. These receptors were obtained from a woman aged 18-29 years in good health. Each CDR3 is given with its conserved first and last residue.

v_gene | CDR3aa
TRBV5-6 | CASSGLYGYTF
TRBV5-1 | CASSPYRGMNTEAFF
TRBV12-3/TRBV12-4 | CASGGDRSYNEQFF
TRBV15 | CATRFGPSDQPQHF
TRBV29-1 | CSADGAGGLLNEQFF
TRBV7-9 | CASSLSGRDEQFF
TRBV2 | CASFWRRNEQFF
TRBV7-8 | CASSSTLAGGPYEQFF
TRBV12-3/TRBV12-4 | CASSSGQGPTYEQYF
TRBV6-1 | CASSAGGGSYNEQFF
TRBV6-2/TRBV6-3 | CASSQGVGELFF
TRBV12-3/TRBV12-4 | CASSLGYRTDPNEKLFF
TRBV3-1 | CASSQIGLAEETQYF
TRBV11-1 | CASSEDTGSGNTIYF
TRBV3-1 | CASSHPSGSDYEQYF
TRBV7-3 | CASSPVPAGKANEQFF
TRBV28 | CASSFNPWTTPSYEQYF
TRBV5-1 | CASTLGGVQYF
TRBV12-3/TRBV12-4 | CASSQTGGRSPLHF
TRBV28 | CASSYTSGGAPFGQFF
TRBV3-1 | CASSQLGAKETQYF
TRBV20-1 | CSAPVVETQYF
TRBV7-9 | CASSSDRGLFTGELFF
TRBV2 | CASKWERNTGELFF
TRBV2 | CASSERHQGQGIAKNIQYF
TRBV7-2 | CASSLGGAGLETQYF
TRBV7-8 | CASSLRSPSFESSYNEQFF
TRBV27 | CASSLYPSGTDATDTQYF
TRBV6-2/TRBV6-3 | CASSYFEGGLKNYQETQYF
TRBV27 | CASSLKGGRAIDEQFF
TRBV6-1 | CASTSPGKDTEAFF
TRBV9 | CASSGRGNTQYF
TRBV3-1 | CASSHGSSGPSYEQYF
TRBV7-2 | CASSPNSAYEQFF
TRBV2 | CASRWGDEGYTF
TRBV28 | CASSLFFKPLAKNIQYF
TRBV10-3 | CAIFSGTSGDNEQFF
TRBV27 | CASRRRDQTSYEQYF
TRBV28 | CASSILGQGDNSPLHF
TRBV13 | CASSSTGGPGDEQFF
TRBV4-1 | CASSQDGAAAYNEQFF
TRBV12-3/TRBV12-4 | CASSLLPGADNTQYF
TRBV14 | CASSLGAPYNEQFF
TRBV6-5 | CASSYLTTDREHNEQFF
TRBV24-1 | CATSDYRDSSWDEQFF
TRBV4-1 | CASSQDGPPYF
TRBV12-3/TRBV12-4 | CASNRDNNEQFF
TRBV7-9 | CASSISTGGLGEQYF
TRBV24-1 | CATSDPGGQETQYF
TRBV4-1 | CASSQDGKDTQYF
TRBV3-1 | CASSQVGVSGSDTQYF
TRBV6-1 | CASREQGAESPLHF
TRBV7-9 | CASSDRTGGTEAFF